This is a list of T cell receptor beta chains from one sample in a study of CD8 T cells in Susac syndrome. MiXCR, applied by TCRdb to the immunoSEQ multiplex PCR reads, yields one record per CDR3 protein. The sample yields 100,000 to 150,000 distinct CDR3 sequences, around 94% seen once. The sample was CD8+ T cells from PBMCs. These receptors were obtained from a human donor with Susac syndrome. The CDR3 runs from the conserved cysteine through the conserved F or W. D genes are given only for firm matches.

CDR3 protein,CDR3 DNA,D gene,J gene,V gene
CASSLDSGEYNEQFF,TGTGCCAGCAGTTTGGACAGCGGCGAGTACAATGAGCAGTTCTTC,NA,TRBJ2-1,TRBV27
CASSYTDGGQPQHF,TGTGCCAGCAGTTACACGGACGGAGGACAGCCCCAGCATTTT,NA,TRBJ1-5,TRBV6-2/TRBV6-3
CASSPEGLHGYTF,TGTGCCAGCAGCCCAGAGGGACTCCATGGCTACACCTTC,NA,TRBJ1-2,TRBV13
CASSYSQQVPYNEQFF,TGTGCCAGCAGTTACTCCCAACAGGTACCCTACAATGAGCAGTTCTTC,NA,TRBJ2-1,TRBV6-5
CASSRFQQGQPQHF,TGTGCCAGCAGCCGATTTCAGCAGGGACAGCCCCAGCATTTT,NA,TRBJ1-5,TRBV7-6
CATSSTYEQYF,TGTGCCACCAGCAGTACCTACGAGCAGTACTTC,NA,TRBJ2-7,TRBV15
CASSNPGREKLFF,TGTGCCAGCAGCAACCCAGGGAGGGAAAAACTGTTTTTT,NA,TRBJ1-4,TRBV6-5
CASSFSRDSSQETQYF,TGTGCCAGCAGCTTCTCGCGGGACTCCAGTCAAGAGACCCAGTACTTC,NA,TRBJ2-5,TRBV11-2
CATSRGVEGRALEQYF,TGTGCCACCAGCAGAGGTGTTGAAGGGAGGGCCCTCGAGCAGTACTTC,TRBD2,TRBJ2-7,TRBV15
CASSMATNEQYF,TGTGCCAGTAGTATGGCCACCAACGAGCAGTACTTC,NA,TRBJ2-7,TRBV19
CAWSVIHNEQFF,TGTGCCTGGAGTGTCATACACAATGAGCAGTTCTTC,NA,TRBJ2-1,TRBV30
CASSQEGGSSAEAFF,TGTGCCAGCAGCCAAGAGGGGGGGTCGTCGGCTGAAGCTTTCTTT,NA,TRBJ1-1,TRBV4-2
CASSEADRTSGSYKTQYF,TGTGCCAGCAGTGAAGCGGATAGGACTAGCGGGAGTTATAAGACCCAGTACTTC,TRBD2,TRBJ2-5,TRBV2
CASSDPSGEYNEQFF,TGTGCCAGCAGCGATCCTAGCGGAGAGTACAATGAGCAGTTCTTC,TRBD2,TRBJ2-1,TRBV13
CASSQERGRPYNEQFF,TGCGCCAGCAGCCAAGAACGCGGGAGGCCTTACAATGAGCAGTTCTTC,TRBD2,TRBJ2-1,TRBV4-1
CASSQADAAYEQYF,TGCGCCAGCAGCCAAGCCGACGCTGCCTACGAGCAGTACTTC,NA,TRBJ2-7,TRBV4-1
CASSVGANYGYTF,TGTGCCAGCAGCGTAGGAGCCAACTATGGCTACACCTTC,NA,TRBJ1-2,TRBV9
CASSQDSRSGNEQFF,TGCGCCAGCAGCCAAGATTCTAGGAGTGGTAATGAGCAGTTCTTC,NA,TRBJ2-1,TRBV4-1
CAWSWVGSYEQYF,TGTGCCTGGAGTTGGGTAGGATCCTACGAGCAGTACTTC,NA,TRBJ2-7,TRBV30
CASVSGSEWSNEQFF,TGTGCCAGCGTATCTGGCAGCGAATGGTCCAATGAGCAGTTCTTC,NA,TRBJ2-1,TRBV6-1
CASSPTGQERDGYTF,TGTGCCAGCAGTCCCACAGGACAGGAGCGCGATGGCTACACCTTC,TRBD1,TRBJ1-2,TRBV28
CASMSGGLPSLGTEAFF,TGTGCCAGCATGAGTGGGGGGCTCCCGTCCCTGGGGACTGAAGCTTTCTTT,NA,TRBJ1-1,TRBV12-3/TRBV12-4
CASSLSRTGFYEQYF,TGTGCCAGCAGTTTATCCCGGACAGGGTTCTACGAGCAGTACTTC,TRBD1,TRBJ2-7,TRBV27
CASSLGGTATYQPQHF,TGTGCCAGCAGCTTGGGGGGTACGGCTACATATCAGCCCCAGCATTTT,NA,TRBJ1-5,TRBV5-6
CASSSLSTEAFF,TGTGCCAGCAGCTCCCTGAGCACTGAAGCTTTCTTT,NA,TRBJ1-1,TRBV7-9